The 21 T cell receptor beta chains below were found in one sample sequenced in a study of Ad26.COV2.S vaccination and SARS-CoV-2 variants. Measured with immunoSEQ multiplex PCR; TCRdb has only the in-frame clones, and not every one. This sample has roughly 350,000 clones; 70% to 90% occur once, and the top ten carry about 10%. Treatment denoted: some 19 received Ad26.COV2.S at low or high dose, single or two shots; 5 received placebo; per-sample allocation not given. Repertoires come from day 63 after the first vaccine or placebo injection. The sample here was peripheral blood, taken in a trial of Ad26.COV2.S vaccine versus placebo. All receptors derive from a person aged 18-60 years who received the Ad26.COV2.S COVID-19 vaccine or a placebo.

The genes are TRBV6-2 or TRBV6-3 and TRBJ1-1; 7 nucleotides agree with TRBD1. The V gene end was trimmed by 5 bases and the J gene end by 4 bases; junction bases not matched to a gene: 4. Germline values: CDR1 MNHEY, CDR2 SVGEGT. The CDR3 length is 13 residues. The DNA of the CDR3 is TGTGCCAGCAGTCCCAACAGGGGCACTGAAGCTTTCTTT. Residues: CASSPNRGTEAFF.

The V and J genes are TRBV5-1 and TRBJ1-1, with D perhaps TRBD1 (6 bases). The germline gives CDR1 SGHRS, CDR2 YFSETQ. This CDR3 comprises 21 residues. V gave up 2 bases and J gave up 2 bases, with 31 bases separating them. CDR3 residues: CASSLWDPMKIPGQLNTEAFF. The CDR3 DNA reads as TGCGCCAGCAGCTTATGGGATCCAATGAAGATTCCGGGACAACTAAACACTGAAGCTTTCTTT. The full variable domain, rest sourced from reference TRBV5-1 and TRBJ1-1, is KAGVTQTPRYLIKTRGQQVTLSCSPISGHRSVSWYQQTPGQGLQFLFEYFSETQRNKGNFPGRFSGRQFSNSRSEMNVSTLELGDSALYLCASSLWDPMKIPGQLNTEAFFGQGTRLTVV.

The chain has TRBV7-2 and TRBJ1-1; 10 bases are shared with TRBD1. Germline V gives CDR1 SGHTA, CDR2 FQGNSA. The CDR3 is 14 residues long. V gave up 5 bases and J gave up 5 bases; unmatched junction bases: 5. This CDR3 reads CASSPGQGYTEAFF. The CDR3 coding sequence is TGTGCCAGCAGCCCGGGACAGGGGTATACTGAAGCTTTCTTT.

This chain joins TRBV7-9 and TRBJ2-7; the D gene is possibly TRBD1 (6 bases). V dropped 5 bases and J dropped 3 bases, with 17 bases sitting between them. CDR1 and CDR2 from the germline V gene are SEHNR and FQNEAQ (reference sequence). The CDR3 loop spans 15 amino acids. The CDR3 coding sequence is TGTGCCAGCAGCCATGGACAGCTTACTCACTACGAGCAGTACTTC. This encodes CASSHGQLTHYEQYF.

The J gene is TRBJ2-5, the V gene TRBV2; D remains ambiguous. This CDR3 has 13 amino acids. Germline V CDR1 and CDR2: SNHLY, FYNNEI. Trimming left V 6 bases short and J 2 bases short, with 10 bases between. The DNA of the CDR3 is TGTGCCAGCAGATCCGACTGGCAAGAGACCCAGTACTTC. This translates into CASRSDWQETQYF.

The count of this clone is one. The chain couples TRBV5-1 to TRBJ1-1, with 8 bases matching TRBD1. V was clipped by 9 bases and J by 1 base; unmatched bases: 5. The CDR3 covers 13 residues. Germline values: CDR1 SGHRS, CDR2 YFSETQ. The CDR3 DNA reads TGCGCCACCAAGGACAGGGAGAACACTGAAGCTTTCTTT. It yields the protein CATKDRENTEAFF.

This chain links TRBV19 with TRBJ2-2; 9 nucleotides agree with TRBD1. The CDR3 has 15 residues. Germline assignment: CDR1 LNHDA and CDR2 SQIVND (reference sequence). The V and J ends lost 4 bases and 6 bases, in that order; junction bases with no gene match: 6. The CDR3 sequence: CASSSRDRVPGELFF. For the CDR3, the DNA is TGTGCCAGTAGTAGCCGGGACAGGGTCCCCGGGGAGCTGTTTTTT.

This chain connects TRBV24-1 to TRBJ1-5; D unclear. V dropped 1 base and J dropped 4 bases, with 4 bases sitting between them. The CDR3 is 13 amino acids. Germline loops: CDR1 KGHDR, CDR2 SFDVKD. The CDR3 DNA reads as TGTGCCACCAGTGATTTCCCTAATCAGCCCCAGCATTTT. Amino acids: CATSDFPNQPQHF.

The rearrangement links TRBV6-6 to TRBJ2-2; D not certain. The CDR3 runs to 12 residues. V was clipped by 4 bases and J by 7 bases, with 7 bases between them. Germline-derived CDR1 and CDR2 are MNHNY and SVGAGI (reference sequence). CDR3 loop: CASSSPGGELFF. The CDR3 coding sequence is TGTGCCAGCAGTTCGCCAGGCGGGGAGCTGTTTTTT.

The gene calls are TRBV5-1 and TRBJ2-7; 10 nucleotides agree with TRBD1. V lost 4 bases, J lost 1 base, and 2 bases stayed unmatched. This CDR3 is 14 amino acids long. The germline V gene encodes CDR1 SGHRS and CDR2 YFSETQ. CDR3 coding DNA: TGCGCCAGCAGCACGGACAGGGGGTCCTACGAGCAGTACTTC. Translation gives CASSTDRGSYEQYF. The whole variable domain, filled in from reference TRBV5-1 and TRBJ2-7, reads KAGVTQTPRYLIKTRGQQVTLSCSPISGHRSVSWYQQTPGQGLQFLFEYFSETQRNKGNFPGRFSGRQFSNSRSEMNVSTLELGDSALYLCASSTDRGSYEQYFGPGTRLTVT.

This clone was picked up many times. The V and J genes are TRBV18 and TRBJ1-1, with D perhaps matching TRBD1 (5 bases). The V gene's germline CDR1 is KGHSH and CDR2 LQKENI. V was cut by 0 bases and J by 3 bases, with 20 bases left in between. CDR3 length equals 18 residues. The CDR3 loop is CASSPPRAVGGWYTEAFF. As DNA, the CDR3 is TGTGCCAGCTCACCACCGAGAGCCGTGGGGGGTTGGTACACTGAAGCTTTCTTT.

The rearrangement uses TRBV19 and TRBJ1-3; D is perhaps TRBD1 (5 bases). This CDR3 spans 16 amino acids. Trimming took off 4 bases at V and 2 bases at J, with 15 bases between the two ends. CDR1 and CDR2 from the germline V gene are LNHDA and SQIVND (reference sequence). The CDR3 bases are TGTGCCAGTAGTACTCTCGGGGGGATTGCTGGAAACACCATATATTTT. This codes for CASSTLGGIAGNTIYF.

This clone was detected only once. The V gene is TRBV5-1, the J gene TRBJ2-3; TRBD2 matches at 10 bases. The CDR3 covers 18 residues. J was trimmed by 0 bases and V by 0 bases; bases with no gene match: 7. Per the germline V gene, CDR1 is SGHRS and CDR2 is YFSETQ. The CDR3 DNA follows: TGCGCCAGCAGCTTGGGGACTAGCGGAATCCCTAGCACAGATACGCAGTATTTT. Residues: CASSLGTSGIPSTDTQYF.

This chain joins TRBV5-1 and TRBJ2-7; TRBD1 agrees at 9 bases. The CDR3 length is 15 residues. The germline V gene encodes CDR1 SGHRS and CDR2 YFSETQ. V trimming: 4 bases; J trimming: 5 bases; junction bases outside the gene matches: 10. This CDR3 reads CASSMGGDRVDEQYF. The CDR3 nucleotides read TGCGCCAGCAGCATGGGAGGGGACAGGGTCGACGAGCAGTACTTC.

This chain links TRBV6-6 with TRBJ1-1; D perhaps matches TRBD1 (5 bases). Deletions cut 6 bases from V and 1 base from J, with 9 bases between. The CDR3 extends over 13 amino acids. From germline, CDR1 is MNHNY and CDR2 SVGAGI (reference sequence). The CDR3 loop reads CASSPGGNTEAFF. The CDR3 DNA reads as TGTGCCAGCAGCCCTGGGGGGAACACTGAAGCTTTCTTT.

J is TRBJ2-6 and V is TRBV13; 14 bases agree with TRBD2. The junction had 6 bases not matched to a gene; V was cut back by 5 bases and J by 0 bases. Per germline, CDR1 PRHDT and CDR2 FYEKMQ (reference sequence). This CDR3 spans 19 amino acids. The CDR3 DNA reads TGTGCCAGCAGCGCCGGGACTAGCGGGGGAGACTCTGGGGCCAACGTCCTGACTTTC. Translated, it gives CASSAGTSGGDSGANVLTF.

The genes are TRBV24-1 and TRBJ2-5; the match to TRBD2 covers 7 bases. The trim removed 1 base at V and 3 bases at J, leaving 10 bases unmatched. This CDR3 has 17 amino acids. Germline values: CDR1 KGHDR, CDR2 SFDVKD. The CDR3 region has the DNA TGTGCCACCAGTGATTTAGCGCACGGGGGGTACGAAGAGACCCAGTACTTC. Protein product: CATSDLAHGGYEETQYF.

The chain combines TRBV14 with TRBJ2-3; 10 positions match TRBD1. In germline, CDR1 is SGHDN, CDR2 FVKESK. Trimming cost V 4 bases and J 4 bases; bases outside gene matches: 8. This CDR3 is built from 16 residues. DNA for the CDR3: TGTGCCAGCAGCCGCGGGGACAGGGGAGCCTCAGATACGCAGTATTTT. Translation gives CASSRGDRGASDTQYF.

The chain is built from TRBV27 and TRBJ1-1; D is unclear. Germline CDR1 and CDR2: MNHEY and SMNVEV (reference sequence). The CDR3 is 14 amino acids. Trimming took off 0 bases at V and 5 bases at J, with 10 bases between the two ends. The CDR3 bases are TGTGCCAGCAGTTTATCGTGGCAGTCGACTGAAGCTTTCTTT. Residues: CASSLSWQSTEAFF.

The V gene is TRBV10-3, the J gene TRBJ2-7, with D tentatively TRBD2 (7 bases). CDR3 length: 18 amino acids. Germline CDR1 and CDR2: ENHRY and SYGVKD. V dropped 0 bases and J dropped 0 bases, with 18 bases sitting between them. The CDR3 reads CAISESFGGGGSSYEQYF. The CDR3 DNA reads TGTGCCATCAGTGAGTCGTTTGGGGGAGGGGGAAGCTCCTACGAGCAGTACTTC.

V and J are TRBV19 and TRBJ1-5; D may be TRBD1 (6 bases). V was pared by 5 bases and J by 10 bases, with 15 bases between. The CDR3 runs to 13 residues. Germline lookup yields CDR1 LNHDA and CDR2 SQIVND (reference sequence). The CDR3 reads CASSVSGGGPQHF. The CDR3 bases are TGTGCCAGTAGTGTATCCGGTGGGGGCCCCCAGCATTTT.